These 22 T cell receptor beta chains share one sample of origin, sequenced in a study of cytomegalovirus exposure and HLA in healthy donors. Amplification used 60 Vbeta primers and 13 Jbeta primers. Clones were read by immunoSEQ multiplex PCR, and TCRdb kept only the in-frame ones, dropping some. The data contain roughly 150,000 clones, around 83% of them singletons. Sequences were obtained from PBMCs. These receptors were taken from a man between 25 and 39 years old in good health and CMV-seropositive.

V and J are TRBV11-2 and TRBJ2-6; D possibly corresponds to TRBD2 (5 bases). This CDR3 spans 16 amino acids. The V end was cut by 3 bases, the J end by 0 bases, with 9 bases between. Germline lookup yields CDR1 SGHAT and CDR2 FQNNGV. The chain's CDR3 is CASSFGVFSGANVLTF. In nucleotides, the CDR3 is TGTGCCAGCAGCTTCGGGGTTTTCTCTGGGGCCAACGTCCTGACTTTC.

This clone has a single count. The rearrangement uses TRBV29-1 and TRBJ2-5; 11 bases are a match to TRBD1. CDR1 is SQVTM and CDR2 is ANQGSEA in the germline V gene. The CDR3 consists of 12 residues. J was trimmed by 5 bases and V by 4 bases; bases with no gene match: 0. CDR3 sequence reads: CSVGTGGETQYF. CDR3 in DNA: TGCAGCGTTGGGACAGGGGGCGAGACCCAGTACTTC.

V usage is TRBV28 and J usage is TRBJ2-5; 8 bases agree with TRBD1. The germline V gene encodes CDR1 MDHEN and CDR2 SYDVKM. The CDR3 runs to 16 residues. V dropped 4 bases and J dropped 4; count of bases not matched to a gene: 11. CDR3 loop: CASSSPSETGVETQYF. CDR3 nucleotides: TGTGCCAGCAGTTCCCCGAGCGAGACAGGGGTAGAGACCCAGTACTTC. Combining the CDR3 with reference TRBV28 and TRBJ2-5 gives the whole variable domain DVKVTQSSRYLVKRTGEKVFLECVQDMDHENMFWYRQDPGLGLRLIYFSYDVKMKEKGDIPEGYSVSREKKERFSLILESASTNQTSMYLCASSSPSETGVETQYFGPGTRLLVL.

This rearrangement joins TRBV5-6 to TRBJ2-3, with TRBD2 matching over 9 bases. V lost 5 bases, J lost 0 bases, and 10 bases stayed unmatched. The germline gives CDR1 SGHDT, CDR2 YYEEEE. This CDR3 region has 17 residues. CDR3 nucleotides: TGTGCCAGCAGTCGGTGGACAGCGGGAGGTAGCACAGATACGCAGTATTTT. It yields the protein CASSRWTAGGSTDTQYF.

The chain couples TRBV6-5 to TRBJ2-1; 8 bases are shared with TRBD2. The CDR3 length is 15 residues. Germline values: CDR1 MNHEY, CDR2 SVGAGI. V shed 6 bases, J shed 1 base, and the junction held 5 bases outside the gene matches. CDR3 region: CASSRAGVSYNEQFF. In DNA, the CDR3 is TGTGCCAGCAGCCGAGCGGGAGTGTCCTACAATGAGCAGTTCTTC.

This chain connects TRBV15 to TRBJ2-6, with D possibly TRBD1 on 6 matching bases. The germline gives CDR1 LNHNV, CDR2 YYDKDF (reference sequence). V lost 5 bases, J lost 4 bases, and 15 bases lay in between. This CDR3 spans 16 amino acids. The CDR3 DNA reads TGTGCCACCAGCGGGGGCGCACCTTCAGGGGCCAACGTCCTGACTTTC. Its protein product is CATSGGAPSGANVLTF.

The genes are TRBV7-3 and TRBJ2-4; 11 nucleotides agree with TRBD2. The CDR3 covers 17 residues. Germline assignment: CDR1 SGHTA and CDR2 FQGTGA. V shed 5 bases, J shed 2 bases, and the junction held 8 bases outside the gene matches. CDR3 region: CASSLGLAGSSKNIQYF. DNA for the CDR3: TGTGCCAGCAGCCTCGGACTAGCGGGCTCCTCCAAAAACATTCAGTACTTC.

The V call is TRBV11-3, the J call TRBJ2-2, with D possibly being TRBD2 (6 bases). Deletions cut 1 base from V and 0 bases from J, with 6 bases between. Germline CDR1 is SGHNT and CDR2 is YENEEA. This CDR3 contains 15 residues. The CDR3 loop reads CASSLGGTNTGELFF. The CDR3 DNA is TGTGCCAGCAGCTTAGGCGGGACGAACACCGGGGAGCTGTTTTTT.

This chain joins TRBV19 and TRBJ1-4, with 7 bases identical to TRBD1. The V gene end was trimmed by 5 bases and the J gene end by 7 bases; junction bases not matched to a gene: 10. Germline V lookup: CDR1 LNHDA, CDR2 SQIVND (reference sequence). The CDR3 is 15 residues long. CDR3 loop: CASSPDRDSREKLFF. The CDR3 DNA reads as TGTGCCAGTAGTCCTGACCGGGACAGTCGTGAAAAACTGTTTTTT. The full variable domain, in which reference TRBV19 and TRBJ1-4 provide the parts outside the CDR3, is DGGITQSPKYLFRKEGQNVTLSCEQNLNHDAMYWYRQDPGQGLRLIYYSQIVNDFQKGDIAEGYSVSREKKESFPLTVTSAQKNPTAFYLCASSPDRDSREKLFFGSGTQLSVL.

The J gene is TRBJ2-7, the V gene TRBV10-2; 11 nucleotides align to TRBD2. In germline, CDR1 is WSHSY, CDR2 SAAADI. The V gene end was trimmed by 9 bases and the J gene end by 4 bases; junction bases not matched to a gene: 5. The CDR3 contains 13 residues. CDR3 nucleotide sequence: TGCGCCAGTACTAGCGGGAGAGCTTACGAGCAGTACTTC. As protein: CASTSGRAYEQYF.

This CDR3 reads CAWRPGLRFTDTQYF. The CDR3 DNA is TGTGCCTGGAGACCGGGACTTCGATTCACAGATACGCAGTATTTT. V and J are TRBV30 and TRBJ2-3; a weak D match, TRBD2 (6 bases). Between the trimmed V and J ends, which lost 3 bases and 2 bases, there was a span of 15 bases. The CDR3 extends over 15 amino acids. Germline values: CDR1 GTSNPN, CDR2 SVGIG (reference sequence).

CDR3 nucleotide sequence: TGCGCCAGCAGCCAAGCACAGGGTCGGGTCACCGGGGAGCTGTTTTTT. It specifies CASSQAQGRVTGELFF. The chain combines TRBV4-3 with TRBJ2-2, with D tentatively TRBD1 (6 bases). This CDR3 has 16 residues. Germline CDR1 LGHNA, CDR2 YSLEER. V lost 1 base, J lost 4 bases, and 13 bases lay in between.

The J gene is TRBJ2-1, the V gene TRBV5-1, with D perhaps matching TRBD1 (5 bases). Trimming shortened V by 0 bases and J by 0 bases, and 10 bases separated the two germline ends. The CDR3 has 16 amino acids. Germline CDR1 and CDR2: SGHRS and YFSETQ. The CDR3 nucleotides read TGCGCCAGCAGCTTGGCGACAGATAGCTCCTACAATGAGCAGTTCTTC. Translation gives CASSLATDSSYNEQFF.

For the CDR3, the DNA is TGTGCCAGTAGTGAATGGACAGACACAGATACGCAGTATTTT. Translated: CASSEWTDTDTQYF. The chain is built from TRBV19 and TRBJ2-3; a weak D match, TRBD1 (6 bases). CDR1 is LNHDA, CDR2 SQIVND, per germline (reference sequence). The CDR3 runs to 14 residues. The ends were cut back, 5 bases at V and 2 bases at J, with 11 bases in the middle.

The rearrangement uses TRBV12-5 and TRBJ1-1, with D possibly matching TRBD1 (6 bases). The length of the CDR3 is 13 residues. Trimming cost V 2 bases and J 10 bases, with 14 bases left between them. From germline, CDR1 is LGHNT and CDR2 FRNRAP. This CDR3 reads CASGLLGQGTAFF. CDR3 DNA: TGTGCTAGTGGTTTGCTTGGGCAGGGGACAGCTTTCTTT.

In nucleotides, the CDR3 is TGTGCCAGCAGCTACCCAGGGGGCCAATCCTACGAGCAGTACGTC. Residues: CASSYPGGQSYEQYV. The chain uses TRBV11-3 and TRBJ2-7; 8 bases line up with TRBD1. The length of the CDR3 is 15 residues. Germline V gene lookup returns CDR1 SGHNT and CDR2 YENEEA. V shed 4 bases and J 1 base; nucleotides not matched to a gene: 6.

V usage is TRBV5-4 and J usage is TRBJ2-1; 7 bases map to TRBD1. The CDR3 covers 14 residues. Looked up from germline, CDR1 is SGHNT and CDR2 is YYREEE (reference sequence). Losses at the gene ends were 1 base for V and 8 bases for J; bases not matched to a gene: 6. The CDR3 spells CASSLRQGSDEQFF. The CDR3, as DNA: TGTGCCAGCAGCTTGAGACAGGGCAGCGATGAGCAGTTCTTC.

The chain recombines TRBV6-4 with TRBJ2-1, with 12 bases identical to TRBD2. The V and J ends lost 8 bases and 8 bases, in that order; junction bases with no gene match: 13. Germline V gene lookup returns CDR1 MRHNA and CDR2 SNTAGT. The CDR3 length is 16 residues. The CDR3 sequence: CASSLAGGPGQDEQFF. CDR3 DNA: TGTGCCAGCTCCCTAGCGGGAGGGCCGGGTCAGGATGAGCAGTTCTTC.

The chain couples TRBV11-3 to TRBJ2-7; 8 nucleotides match TRBD1. The V segment lost 5 bases and the J segment 4 bases; nucleotides outside the gene matches: 10. Germline-derived CDR1 and CDR2 are SGHNT and YENEEA. The CDR3 runs 15 residues. The DNA for the CDR3 is TGTGCCAGCAGCCCCGGACAGGGAAGGAGGTACGAGCAGTACTTC. Translated: CASSPGQGRRYEQYF. The full variable domain, with the rest looked up from reference TRBV11-3 and TRBJ2-7, is EAGVVQSPRYKIIEKKQPVAFWCNPISGHNTLYWYLQNLGQGPELLIRYENEEAVDDSQLPKDRFSAERLKGVDSTLKIQPAELGDSAVYLCASSPGQGRRYEQYFGPGTRLTVT.

This clone has only one observation. The genes are TRBV14 and TRBJ1-3; 8 bases match TRBD1. CDR3 length equals 14 residues. Trimming at V came to 5 bases and at J to 7 bases, leaving 7 bases not matched to a gene. Germline CDR1 and CDR2: SGHDN and FVKESK. CDR3 DNA: TGTGCCAGCAGCTTCCGGGACAGGAGGAACACCATATATTTT. It is translated as CASSFRDRRNTIYF. The full variable domain, completed using reference TRBV14 and TRBJ1-3, is EAGVTQFPSHSVIEKGQTVTLRCDPISGHDNLYWYRRVMGKEIKFLLHFVKESKQDESGMPNNRFLAERTGGTYSTLKVQPAELEDSGVYFCASSFRDRRNTIYFGEGSWLTVV.

The chain has TRBV5-4 and TRBJ2-7, with D perhaps matching TRBD1 (6 bases). With 4 bases removed from V and 1 base from J, the gap between germline ends came to 12 bases. The CDR3 extends over 14 amino acids. Germline V CDR1 and CDR2: SGHNT, YYREEE (reference sequence). The CDR3 is CASSEGHPSYEQYF. CDR3 bases: TGTGCCAGCAGCGAGGGACACCCTTCCTACGAGCAGTACTTC. Full variable domain (rest looked up from reference TRBV5-4 and TRBJ2-7): ETGVTQSPTHLIKTRGQQVTLRCSSQSGHNTVSWYQQALGQGPQFIFQYYREEENGRGNFPPRFSGLQFPNYSSELNVNALELDDSALYLCASSEGHPSYEQYFGPGTRLTVT.

V usage is TRBV7-3 and J usage is TRBJ2-6; no clear D gene. Trimming removed 5 bases from V and 0 bases from J, with 5 bases in between. Germline V CDR1 and CDR2: SGHTA, FQGTGA. CDR3 length equals 14 residues. CDR3 sequence reads: CASSRSSGANVLTF. The CDR3 bases are TGTGCCAGCAGCCGGAGCTCTGGGGCCAACGTCCTGACTTTC. Combining the CDR3 with reference TRBV7-3 and TRBJ2-6 gives the whole variable domain GAGVSQTPSNKVTEKGKYVELRCDPISGHTALYWYRQSLGQGPEFLIYFQGTGAADDSGLPNDRFFAVRPEGSVSTLKIQRTERGDSAVYLCASSRSSGANVLTFGAGSRLTVL.